This TCR beta chain was obtained from a study of OX40 agonist ivuxolimab in advanced cancers. Study-level findings and limits: Clonal expansion in partial responders at 0.1-3.0 mg/kg ranked among the lowest.

Clones were read by immunoSEQ multiplex PCR, and TCRdb kept only the in-frame ones, dropping some. The sample lists about 100,000 clones, approximately 95% occurring once. Patients were ineligible given autoimmune disease history or systemic immunosuppression. Germline values: CDR1 MDHEN, CDR2 SYDVKM. Deletions cut 6 bases from V and 2 bases from J, with 13 bases between. The CDR3 runs 15 residues. A note on this clone: Its antigen is currently unknown.

This receptor was obtained from an adult with an advanced solid tumor such as melanoma, head and neck, liver or kidney cancer. V usage is TRBV28 and J usage is TRBJ1-4, with no clear D. The sample here was CD4+ or CD8+ T cells sorted from blood, taken in a trial of the OX40 agonist ivuxolimab. CDR3 bases: TGTGCCAGCAGCCGAGAGGTTGAGACTAATGAAAAACTGTTTTTT. This sequence encodes CASSREVETNEKLFF. Combining the CDR3 with reference TRBV28 and TRBJ1-4 gives the whole variable domain DVKVTQSSRYLVKRTGEKVFLECVQDMDHENMFWYRQDPGLGLRLIYFSYDVKMKEKGDIPEGYSVSREKKERFSLILESASTNQTSMYLCASSREVETNEKLFFGSGTQLSVL.